The 10 T cell receptor beta chains given below trace back to one sample, sequenced in a study of cytomegalovirus exposure and HLA in healthy donors. PCR was performed using 60 Vbeta and 13 Jbeta primers. Here immunoSEQ multiplex PCR was the method, and the copy in TCRdb shows in-frame clones only, minus some. The sample carries about 68,000 clones, more than 80% recorded once. The source material was PBMCs. Receptors were obtained from a human donor in good health.

The chain joins TRBV5-6 to TRBJ1-1, with D possibly TRBD1 on 6 matching bases. This CDR3 has 14 amino acids. V dropped 2 bases and J dropped 3 bases, with 11 bases sitting between them. Germline values: CDR1 SGHDT, CDR2 YYEEEE. The CDR3 is CASSFKNRDTEAFF. Here the CDR3 DNA reads TGTGCCAGCAGCTTTAAGAACAGGGACACTGAAGCTTTCTTT.

Remarks on this clone: Compared with germline, one end of the junction differs, possibly owing to a read error. The V gene is TRBV5-6, the J gene TRBJ2-5, with 7 bases aligning to TRBD2. The CDR3 contains 14 residues. Germline CDR1 reads SGHDT; CDR2 reads YYEEEE. CDR3 amino acids: CASSLASGQGTQYF. The CDR3 DNA is TGTGCCAGCAGCTTGGCTAGCGGACAAGGGACCCAGTACTTC. The complete variable domain, with remaining parts taken from reference TRBV5-6 and TRBJ2-5, reads DAGVTQSPTHLIKTRGQQVTLRCSPKSGHDTVSWYQQALGQGPQFIFQYYEEEERQRGNFPDRFSGHQFPNYSSELNVNALLLGDSALYLCASSLASGQGTQYFGPGTRLLVL.

The rearrangement joins TRBV5-4 to TRBJ2-7; 7 bases agree with TRBD2. The length of the CDR3 is 13 residues. V was clipped by 5 bases and J by 5 bases; unmatched bases: 7. Germline assignment: CDR1 SGHNT and CDR2 YYREEE (reference sequence). The CDR3 DNA reads TGTGCCAGCAGTCGGGACTATTCTAACGAGCAGTACTTC. Translated, it gives CASSRDYSNEQYF.

This sequence joins TRBV6-5 and TRBJ1-2; TRBD1 aligns across 7 bases. Germline CDR1 reads MNHEY; CDR2 reads SVGAGI. The CDR3 extends over 14 amino acids. V lost 5 bases, J lost 2 bases, and 5 bases stayed unmatched. The CDR3 spells CASSRDRANYGYTF. The DNA for the CDR3 is TGTGCCAGCAGTCGAGACAGGGCCAACTATGGCTACACCTTC.

This rearrangement joins TRBV4-3 to TRBJ2-5; TRBD2 aligns across 8 bases. CDR1 and CDR2 (germline): LGHNA, YSLEER. This CDR3 has 14 residues. Losses at the gene ends were 1 base for V and 5 bases for J; bases not matched to a gene: 3. CDR3 residues: CASSQGGLEETQYF. Written as DNA, the CDR3 is TGCGCCAGCAGCCAAGGGGGACTAGAGGAGACCCAGTACTTC.

This clone was seen once. The chain combines TRBV19 with TRBJ2-1, with TRBD2 identical over 10 bases. The CDR3 spans 14 residues. Germline V CDR1 and CDR2: LNHDA, SQIVND (reference sequence). V was pared by 7 bases and J by 6 bases, with 6 bases of the junction left unmatched. CDR3 nucleotides: TGTGCCAGTAAGGAGAGCGGGGGGGGCAATGAGCAGTTCTTC. Translated, it gives CASKESGGGNEQFF. The whole variable domain, filled in from reference TRBV19 and TRBJ2-1, reads DGGITQSPKYLFRKEGQNVTLSCEQNLNHDAMYWYRQDPGQGLRLIYYSQIVNDFQKGDIAEGYSVSREKKESFPLTVTSAQKNPTAFYLCASKESGGGNEQFFGPGTRLTVL.

The DNA of the CDR3 is TGTGCCAGCAGCCCCCGCGGGACAGGGGGCGAGGATACGCAGTATTTT. It is translated as CASSPRGTGGEDTQYF. The genes are TRBV9 and TRBJ2-3; 12 nucleotides agree with TRBD1. After removal of 4 bases from V and 6 bases from J, the junction contained 9 bases not matched to a gene. CDR3 length: 16 amino acids. The V gene's germline CDR1 is SGDLS and CDR2 YYNGEE.

This chain joins TRBV6-1 and TRBJ2-3; maybe TRBD1 (6 bases). The CDR3 has 15 residues. Germline V gene lookup returns CDR1 MNHNS and CDR2 SASEGT. Between the trimmed V and J ends, which lost 6 bases and 1 base, there was a span of 14 bases. This CDR3 reads CASSRKGVRTDTQYF. For the CDR3, the DNA is TGTGCCAGCAGCCGAAAGGGGGTTCGCACAGATACGCAGTATTTT.

This clone was detected only a few times. The V gene is TRBV7-9, the J gene TRBJ1-4; D is unclear. This CDR3 region has 14 residues. Per the germline V gene, CDR1 is SEHNR and CDR2 is FQNEAQ (reference sequence). The ends were cut back, 2 bases at V and 8 bases at J, with 12 bases in the middle. CDR3 nucleotide sequence: TGTGCCAGCAGCTTAACCCGCGGAGGGGAAAAACTGTTTTTT. Encoded protein: CASSLTRGGEKLFF.

The chain carries TRBV9 and TRBJ2-7; possibly TRBD2 for D (5 bases). CDR1 is SGDLS, CDR2 YYNGEE, per germline. V was shortened by 0 bases and J by 3 bases, with 10 bases between the two germline ends. The CDR3 spans 14 residues. This chain's CDR3 is CASSVGVASYEQYF. In DNA form, the CDR3 reads TGTGCCAGCAGCGTAGGGGTAGCGAGCTACGAGCAGTACTTC.